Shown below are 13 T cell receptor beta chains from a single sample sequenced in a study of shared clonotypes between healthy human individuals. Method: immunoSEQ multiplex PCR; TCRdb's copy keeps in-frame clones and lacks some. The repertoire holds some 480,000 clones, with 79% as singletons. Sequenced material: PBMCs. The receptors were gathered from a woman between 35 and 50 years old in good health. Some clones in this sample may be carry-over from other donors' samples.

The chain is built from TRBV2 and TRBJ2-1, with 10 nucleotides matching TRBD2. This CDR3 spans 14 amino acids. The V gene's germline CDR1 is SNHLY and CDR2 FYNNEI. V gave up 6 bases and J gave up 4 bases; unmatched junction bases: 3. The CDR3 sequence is CASRETSGYNEQFF. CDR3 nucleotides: TGTGCCAGCAGGGAGACTAGCGGGTACAATGAGCAGTTCTTC. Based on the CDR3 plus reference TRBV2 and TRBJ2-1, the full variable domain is EPEVTQTPSHQVTQMGQEVILRCVPISNHLYFYWYRQILGQKVEFLVSFYNNEISEKSEIFDDQFSVERPDGSNFTLKIRSTKLEDSAMYFCASRETSGYNEQFFGPGTRLTVL.

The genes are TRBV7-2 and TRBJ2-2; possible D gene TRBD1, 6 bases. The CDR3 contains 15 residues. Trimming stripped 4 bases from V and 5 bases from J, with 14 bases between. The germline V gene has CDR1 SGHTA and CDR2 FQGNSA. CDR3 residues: CASSSYQGQTGELFF. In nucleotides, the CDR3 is TGTGCCAGCAGCTCATACCAGGGACAAACCGGGGAGCTGTTTTTT.

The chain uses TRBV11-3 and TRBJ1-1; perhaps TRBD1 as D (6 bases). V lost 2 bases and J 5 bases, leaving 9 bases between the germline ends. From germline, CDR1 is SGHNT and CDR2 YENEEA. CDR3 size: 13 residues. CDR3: CASSLYTGTEAFF. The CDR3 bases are TGTGCCAGCAGCTTATACACAGGGACTGAAGCTTTCTTT.

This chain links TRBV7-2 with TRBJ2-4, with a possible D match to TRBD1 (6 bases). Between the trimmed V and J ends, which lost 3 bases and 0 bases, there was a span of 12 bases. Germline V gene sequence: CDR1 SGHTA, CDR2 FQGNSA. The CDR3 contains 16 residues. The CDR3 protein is CASSLQGTLAKNIQYF. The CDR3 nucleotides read TGTGCCAGCAGCTTGCAGGGGACCCTAGCCAAAAACATTCAGTACTTC.

The CDR3 nucleotides are TGTGCCAGCAGTGCAGGACTAGCACGCTCCTACGAGCAGTACTTC. Protein product: CASSAGLARSYEQYF. The chain is built from TRBV25-1 and TRBJ2-7; 8 nucleotides match TRBD2. V was pared by 4 bases and J by 0 bases, with 5 bases of the junction left unmatched. Looked up from germline, CDR1 is MGHDK and CDR2 is SYGVNS. The CDR3 length is 15 residues.

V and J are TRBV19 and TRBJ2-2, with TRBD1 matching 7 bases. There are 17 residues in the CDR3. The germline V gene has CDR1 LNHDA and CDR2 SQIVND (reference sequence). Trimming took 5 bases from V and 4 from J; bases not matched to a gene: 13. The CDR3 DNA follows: TGTGCCAGTAGTCTAGGCCGGGGCGCAGGGGGCACCGGGGAGCTGTTTTTT. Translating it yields CASSLGRGAGGTGELFF.

This chain's CDR3 is CASSLGRGIRTGSYSPLHF. CDR3 nucleotides: TGTGCCAGCAGCCTGGGGCGGGGAATTCGGACAGGGTCCTATTCACCCCTCCACTTT. The rearrangement joins TRBV5-8 to TRBJ1-6; 8 bases are a match to TRBD1. V dropped 4 bases and J dropped 8; count of bases not matched to a gene: 20. The germline V gene has CDR1 SGHTS and CDR2 YDEGEE. The CDR3 extends over 19 amino acids. The whole variable domain, filled in from reference TRBV5-8 and TRBJ1-6, reads EAGVTQSPTHLIKTRGQQATLRCSPISGHTSVYWYQQALGLGLQFLLWYDEGEERNRGNFPPRFSGRQFPNYSSELNVNALELEDSALYLCASSLGRGIRTGSYSPLHFGNGTRLTVT.

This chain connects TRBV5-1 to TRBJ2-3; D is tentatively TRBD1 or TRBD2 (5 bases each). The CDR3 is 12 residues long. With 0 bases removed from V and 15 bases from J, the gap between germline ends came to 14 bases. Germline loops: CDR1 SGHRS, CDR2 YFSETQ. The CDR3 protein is CASSLGDPVQYF. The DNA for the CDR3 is TGCGCCAGCAGCTTGGGGGACCCAGTCCAATATTTT.

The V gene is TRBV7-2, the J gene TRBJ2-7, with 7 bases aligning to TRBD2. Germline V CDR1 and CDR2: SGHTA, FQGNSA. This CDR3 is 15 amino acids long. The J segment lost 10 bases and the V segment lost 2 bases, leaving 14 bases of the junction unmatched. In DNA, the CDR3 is TGTGCCAGCAGCTTACGGGGGGACCAAACTACGAGCCAGTACTTC. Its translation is CASSLRGDQTTSQYF.

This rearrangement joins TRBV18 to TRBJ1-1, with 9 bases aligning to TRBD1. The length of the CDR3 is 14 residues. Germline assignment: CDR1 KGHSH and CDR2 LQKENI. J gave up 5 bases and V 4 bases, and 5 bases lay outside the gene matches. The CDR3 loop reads CASSQGQGKTEAFF. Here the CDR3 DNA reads TGTGCCAGCTCACAGGGACAGGGAAAAACTGAAGCTTTCTTT.

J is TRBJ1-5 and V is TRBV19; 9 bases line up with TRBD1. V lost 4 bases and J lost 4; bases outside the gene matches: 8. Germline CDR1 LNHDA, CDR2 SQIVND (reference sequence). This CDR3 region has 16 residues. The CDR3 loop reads CASSRISGQGNQPQHF. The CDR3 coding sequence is TGTGCCAGTAGTAGGATATCCGGACAGGGGAATCAGCCCCAGCATTTT.

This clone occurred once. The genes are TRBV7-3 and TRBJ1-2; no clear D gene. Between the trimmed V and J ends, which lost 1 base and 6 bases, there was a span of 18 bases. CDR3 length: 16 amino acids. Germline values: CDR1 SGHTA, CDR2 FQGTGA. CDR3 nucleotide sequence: TGTGCCAGCAGCTTAAACCCCTCGGTGGGCGCCCATGGCTACACCTTC. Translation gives CASSLNPSVGAHGYTF. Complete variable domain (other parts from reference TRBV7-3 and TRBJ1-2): GAGVSQTPSNKVTEKGKYVELRCDPISGHTALYWYRQSLGQGPEFLIYFQGTGAADDSGLPNDRFFAVRPEGSVSTLKIQRTERGDSAVYLCASSLNPSVGAHGYTFGSGTRLTVV.

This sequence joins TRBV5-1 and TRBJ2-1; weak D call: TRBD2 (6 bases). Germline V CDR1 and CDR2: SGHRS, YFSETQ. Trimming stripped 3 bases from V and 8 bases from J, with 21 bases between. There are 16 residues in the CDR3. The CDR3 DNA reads TGCGCCAGCAGCTCTCCAACTAGCTCTCTCTCGGATGAGCAGTTCTTC. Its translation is CASSSPTSSLSDEQFF.